These 16 T cell receptor beta chains were sequenced from one sample in a study of molecular identifiers for immune sequencing clone quantification. TCRdb passed the PCR reads through MiXCR, listing each CDR3 protein once. The table includes a few hundred thousand distinct CDR3 sequences, 25% detected once. Sequencing was performed on naive CD8+ T cells from blood, with Jurkat cell RNA spiked in. The subset here: FACS-sorted CD8+CD4-CCR7+CD45RA+ naive T cells. These TCRs come from a human donor in good health. Some libraries in this study had Jurkat cell RNA spiked in.

The rearrangement uses TRBV7-9 and TRBJ1-5; D remains ambiguous. CDR3 length equals 13 residues. Looked up from germline, CDR1 is SEHNR and CDR2 is FQNEAQ (reference sequence). Trimming removed 4 bases at V and 5 bases at J, with 9 bases between. CDR3 DNA sequence: TGTGCCAGCAGCTCCACACCGGATCAGCCCCAGCATTTT. Amino acid sequence: CASSSTPDQPQHF. The full variable domain, with the rest looked up from reference TRBV7-9 and TRBJ1-5, is DTGVSQNPRHKITKRGQNVTFRCDPISEHNRLYWYRQTLGQGPEFLTYFQNEAQLEKSRLLSDRFSAERPKGSFSTLEIQRTEQGDSAMYLCASSSTPDQPQHFGDGTRLSIL.

This clonotype was seen at least ten times. J is TRBJ2-7 and V is TRBV6-5; D tentatively fits TRBD1 or TRBD2 (6 bases each). The CDR3 spans 13 residues. CDR1 and CDR2 from the germline V gene are MNHEY and SVGAGI. Deletions cut 5 bases from V and 5 bases from J, with 13 bases between. Here the CDR3 reads CASSTLGGNEQYF. The CDR3 bases are TGTGCCAGCAGTACCCTCGGGGGCAACGAGCAGTACTTC.

This clonotype was counted many times. This rearrangement joins TRBV30 to TRBJ1-1; D unclear. The CDR3 totals 12 residues. CDR1 is GTSNPN and CDR2 is SVGIG in the germline V gene (reference sequence). V dropped 0 bases and J dropped 7 bases, with 9 bases sitting between them. CDR3 amino acids: CAWSVAGIEAFF. As DNA, the CDR3 is TGTGCCTGGAGTGTTGCGGGGATTGAAGCTTTCTTT.

The V and J genes are TRBV20-1 and TRBJ1-5; D possibly corresponds to TRBD1 (6 bases). Trimming removed 6 bases from V and 6 bases from J, with 21 bases in between. The CDR3 is made up of 15 amino acids. Looked up from germline, CDR1 is DFQATT and CDR2 is SNEGSKA (reference sequence). CDR3 bases: TGCAGTGCACATAACTACAGGGTTCCGAGTCAGCCCCAGCATTTT. Protein sequence: CSAHNYRVPSQPQHF.

In its sample, this clonotype was seen a few times. The chain couples TRBV4-3 to TRBJ2-7, with D tentatively TRBD1 (6 bases). In germline, CDR1 is LGHNA, CDR2 YSLEER. The V end lost 3 bases, the J end lost 3 bases, and 12 bases lay between the germline ends. The CDR3 loop spans 14 amino acids. The CDR3 DNA is TGCGCCAGCAGCCAGACGCAGGGGTTCTACGAGCAGTACTTC. It specifies CASSQTQGFYEQYF.

This clonotype was found many times. V is TRBV7-8 and J is TRBJ2-1; D is unresolved. Trimming left V 5 bases short and J 10 bases short, with 9 bases between. Germline CDR1 is SGHVS and CDR2 is FQNEAQ. This CDR3 is 11 amino acids long. CDR3 coding DNA: TGTGCCAGCAGCACTGAGGAAGAGCAGTTCTTC. Translation: CASSTEEEQFF.

A few counts support this clonotype. This chain uses TRBV30 with TRBJ2-7; maybe TRBD1 (6 bases). This CDR3 has 15 amino acids. V lost 4 bases to trimming and J lost 2 bases, with 18 bases between them. Germline V gene lookup returns CDR1 GTSNPN and CDR2 SVGIG (reference sequence). The CDR3 coding sequence is TGTGCCTGGACCCGAACGGACAGCAATACCTACGAGCAGTACTTC. Translating it yields CAWTRTDSNTYEQYF.

Concerning this clonotype: An end of the junction does not agree with germline; a read error may underlie this. This chain links TRBV6-5 with TRBJ2-3, with TRBD1 as a possible D gene (6 bases). The CDR3 totals 15 residues. Germline values: CDR1 MNHEY, CDR2 SVGAGI. CDR3 sequence reads: CATAQGPGDTDTRYF. As DNA, the CDR3 is TGTGCCACTGCTCAGGGGCCTGGGGACACAGATACGCGGTATTTT.

V usage is TRBV3-1 and J usage is TRBJ2-5; tentative D call: TRBD1 (7 bases). Trimming removed 3 bases at V and 1 base at J, with 9 bases between. The CDR3 loop spans 14 amino acids. CDR1 and CDR2 (germline): LGHDT, YNNKEL (reference sequence). CDR3 DNA sequence: TGTGCCAGCAGCCATCAGGGGGGCCAAGAGACCCAGTACTTC. Its translation is CASSHQGGQETQYF.

The rearrangement joins TRBV7-2 to TRBJ2-3; 7 bases match TRBD2. This CDR3 is built from 15 residues. V shed 2 bases, J shed 5 bases, and the junction held 7 bases outside the gene matches. Germline loops: CDR1 SGHTA, CDR2 FQGNSA. The CDR3 DNA sequence: TGTGCCAGCAGCTTAAGTGGGGTAGCGGGAGATACGCAGTATTTT. Residues: CASSLSGVAGDTQYF.

The chain carries TRBV12-3 or TRBV12-4 and TRBJ2-7; 11 nucleotides line up with TRBD2. There are 15 residues in the CDR3. Germline trimming cut 6 bases from V and 2 bases from J; bases unmatched to any gene: 6. CDR3 residues: CASSQTSGATYEQYF. CDR3 DNA: TGTGCCAGCAGCCAGACTAGCGGGGCAACCTACGAGCAGTACTTC.

Of note for this clonotype: It may be a read error: a sequence one base away is much more abundant. The CDR3 end shows no conserved phenylalanine or tryptophan, and so a read error is likely. This chain links TRBV6-2 or TRBV6-3 with TRBJ2-7; D call uncertain. The CDR3 is made up of 13 amino acids. Looked up from germline, CDR1 is MNHEY and CDR2 is SVGEGT. V lost 2 bases, J lost 7 bases, and 12 bases lay in between. The CDR3 DNA reads as TGTGCCAGCAGTTACCCGGGTTCCGTTGAGCAGTACTCC. It encodes CASSYPGSVEQYS.

The V call is TRBV2, the J call TRBJ2-3; TRBD2 is a possible D gene (6 bases). V lost 4 bases to trimming and J lost 0 bases, with 26 bases between them. The CDR3 extends over 20 amino acids. Germline V gives CDR1 SNHLY, CDR2 FYNNEI. The CDR3 DNA follows: TGTGCCAGCAGTGGACTCAACCAGCTCAGCGGGTACAGGAGCACAGATACGCAGTATTTT. It translates to CASSGLNQLSGYRSTDTQYF.

This clonotype was counted a few times. The chain joins TRBV29-1 to TRBJ2-1, with 10 bases lining up with TRBD2. CDR1 and CDR2 (germline): SQVTM, ANQGSEA. The CDR3 spans 14 residues. V was pared by 4 bases and J by 5 bases, with 5 bases of the junction left unmatched. DNA of the CDR3: TGCAGCGTTGCTCCTAGCGGGGGACACAATGAGCAGTTCTTC. It encodes CSVAPSGGHNEQFF.

As DNA, the CDR3 is TGTGCCAGCAGCCCTTTTCCCGGGACAGGAGGTACTAATGAAAAACTGTTTTTT. Residues: CASSPFPGTGGTNEKLFF. This chain links TRBV7-6 with TRBJ1-4, with 8 bases lining up with TRBD1. Germline V CDR1 and CDR2: SGHVS, FNYEAQ. This CDR3 is 18 amino acids long. V was pared by 5 bases and J by 2 bases, with 13 bases of the junction left unmatched. The variable domain in full, completed from reference TRBV7-6 and TRBJ1-4, reads GAGVSQSPRYKVTKRGQDVALRCDPISGHVSLYWYRQALGQGPEFLTYFNYEAQQDKSGLPNDRFSAERPEGSISTLTIQRTEQRDSAMYRCASSPFPGTGGTNEKLFFGSGTQLSVL.

This clonotype was detected only a few times. V and J are TRBV30 and TRBJ2-7, with D unclear. This CDR3 is built from 13 residues. Between the trimmed V and J ends, which lost 2 bases and 0 bases, there was a span of 8 bases. The germline CDR1 and CDR2 sequences are GTSNPN and SVGIG (reference sequence). The CDR3: CAWSFDNSYEQYF. The CDR3 nucleotides read TGTGCCTGGAGTTTCGACAACTCCTACGAGCAGTACTTC.